This T cell receptor beta chain is from a study of CD8 T cells in ankylosing spondylitis. 5'-RACE, quantitative and with molecular barcodes, yielded the TCR beta libraries. Using its own MiXCR run on the 5' RACE reads, TCRdb lists one record per CDR3 protein. The sample includes about 460,000 distinct CDR3 sequences, roughly 5% of them seen just once. The CDR3 is 14 residues long. The V and J ends lost 5 bases and 2 bases respectively, with 13 bases between them. CDR1 is MNHEY and CDR2 is SMNVEV in the germline V gene (reference sequence). General observations from the study: Clones linked to disease, bearing a CD8+ phenotype, were relatively rare in peripheral blood. Clones linked to disease were reported to show significant enrichment in matched ankylosing spondylitis synovial fluid. About 8 highly homologous variants made up a TCR beta motif, and this motif appeared characteristic of ankylosing spondylitis blood.

This clonotype has ten or more counts. Its antigen is currently unknown. This clonotype was obtained from a male donor with ankylosing spondylitis. Sequences were obtained from blood, either unsorted or a sorted T cell fraction (not recorded which). This chain links TRBV27 with TRBJ2-7; D uncertain. The CDR3 DNA sequence: TGTGCCAGCAGTCCACTCCGGGCGACCTACGAGCAGTACTTC. This encodes CASSPLRATYEQYF.